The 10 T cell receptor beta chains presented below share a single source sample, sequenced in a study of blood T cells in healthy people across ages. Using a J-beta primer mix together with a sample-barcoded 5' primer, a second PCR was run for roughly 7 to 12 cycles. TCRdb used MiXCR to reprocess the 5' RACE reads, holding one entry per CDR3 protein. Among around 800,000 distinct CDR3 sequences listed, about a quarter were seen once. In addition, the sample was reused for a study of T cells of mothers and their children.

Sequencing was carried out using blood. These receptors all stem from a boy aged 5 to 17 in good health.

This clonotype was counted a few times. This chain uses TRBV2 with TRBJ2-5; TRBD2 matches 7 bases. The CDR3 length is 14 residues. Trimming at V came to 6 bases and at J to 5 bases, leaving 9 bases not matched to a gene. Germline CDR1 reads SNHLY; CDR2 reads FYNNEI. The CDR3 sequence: CASSELTSVETQYF. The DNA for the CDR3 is TGTGCCAGCAGCGAATTAACTAGCGTGGAGACCCAGTACTTC.

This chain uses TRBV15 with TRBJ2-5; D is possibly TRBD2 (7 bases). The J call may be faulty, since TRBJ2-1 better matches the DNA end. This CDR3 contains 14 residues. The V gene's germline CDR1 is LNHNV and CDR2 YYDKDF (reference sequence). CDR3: CATSSGGPYNEQFF. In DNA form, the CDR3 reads TGTGCCACCAGCAGCGGGGGGCCCTACAATGAGCAGTTCTTC.

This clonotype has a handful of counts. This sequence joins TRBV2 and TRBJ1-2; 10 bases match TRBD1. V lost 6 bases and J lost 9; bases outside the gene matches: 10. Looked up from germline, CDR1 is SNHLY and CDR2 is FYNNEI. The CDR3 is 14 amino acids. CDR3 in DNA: TGTGCCAGCAGCGAAAGACAGGGGGCATTTAGCTACACCTTC. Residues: CASSERQGAFSYTF.

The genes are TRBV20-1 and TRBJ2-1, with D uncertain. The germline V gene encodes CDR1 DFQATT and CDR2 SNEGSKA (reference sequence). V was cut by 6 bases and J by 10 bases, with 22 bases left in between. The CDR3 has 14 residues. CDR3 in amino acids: CSARLEGFSYEQFF. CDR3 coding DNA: TGCAGTGCCCGATTGGAAGGGTTCTCCTACGAGCAGTTCTTC.

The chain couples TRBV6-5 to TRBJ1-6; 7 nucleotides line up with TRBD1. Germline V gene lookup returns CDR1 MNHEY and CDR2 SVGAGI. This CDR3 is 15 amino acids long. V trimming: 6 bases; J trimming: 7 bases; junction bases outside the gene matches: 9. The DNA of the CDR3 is TGTGCCAGCAGCCACAGGGGTTTCGGAAATTCACCCCTCCACTTT. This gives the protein CASSHRGFGNSPLHF.

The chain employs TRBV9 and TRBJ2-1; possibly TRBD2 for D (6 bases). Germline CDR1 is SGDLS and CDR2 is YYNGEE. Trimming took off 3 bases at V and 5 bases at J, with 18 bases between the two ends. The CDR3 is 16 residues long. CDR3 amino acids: CASSGPGAGFDNEQFF. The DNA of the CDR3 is TGTGCCAGCAGCGGGCCTGGAGCGGGCTTCGACAATGAGCAGTTCTTC.

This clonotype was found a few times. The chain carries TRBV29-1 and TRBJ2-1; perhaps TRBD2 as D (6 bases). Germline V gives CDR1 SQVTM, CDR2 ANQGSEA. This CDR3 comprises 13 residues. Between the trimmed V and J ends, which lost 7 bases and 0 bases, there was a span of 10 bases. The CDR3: CSAVRDSYNEQFF. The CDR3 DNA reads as TGCAGCGCGGTGCGGGACTCCTACAATGAGCAGTTCTTC.

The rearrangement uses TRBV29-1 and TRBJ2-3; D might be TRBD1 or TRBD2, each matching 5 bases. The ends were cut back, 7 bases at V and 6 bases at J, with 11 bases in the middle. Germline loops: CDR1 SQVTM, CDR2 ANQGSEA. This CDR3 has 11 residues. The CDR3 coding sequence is TGCAGCGCCGACCGGGGCGATACGCAGTATTTT. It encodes CSADRGDTQYF.

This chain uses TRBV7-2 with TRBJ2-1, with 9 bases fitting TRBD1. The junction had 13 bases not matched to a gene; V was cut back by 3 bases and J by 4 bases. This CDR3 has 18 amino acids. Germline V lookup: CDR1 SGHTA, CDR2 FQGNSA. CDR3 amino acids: CASSFVGGRTGVYNEQFF. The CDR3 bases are TGTGCCAGCAGCTTCGTGGGGGGAAGGACAGGGGTTTACAATGAGCAGTTCTTC.

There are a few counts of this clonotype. The CDR3 loop reads CASRSDSAQETQYF. CDR3 nucleotide sequence: TGCGCCAGCAGATCGGACAGTGCCCAAGAGACCCAGTACTTC. The V gene is TRBV5-1, the J gene TRBJ2-5; maybe TRBD1 (6 bases). Per the germline V gene, CDR1 is SGHRS and CDR2 is YFSETQ. The CDR3 loop spans 14 amino acids. Trimming took 5 bases from V and 1 from J, leaving 12 bases between them. The full variable domain, its missing parts supplied by reference TRBV5-1 and TRBJ2-5, is KAGVTQTPRYLIKTRGQQVTLSCSPISGHRSVSWYQQTPGQGLQFLFEYFSETQRNKGNFPGRFSGRQFSNSRSEMNVSTLELGDSALYLCASRSDSAQETQYFGPGTRLLVL.